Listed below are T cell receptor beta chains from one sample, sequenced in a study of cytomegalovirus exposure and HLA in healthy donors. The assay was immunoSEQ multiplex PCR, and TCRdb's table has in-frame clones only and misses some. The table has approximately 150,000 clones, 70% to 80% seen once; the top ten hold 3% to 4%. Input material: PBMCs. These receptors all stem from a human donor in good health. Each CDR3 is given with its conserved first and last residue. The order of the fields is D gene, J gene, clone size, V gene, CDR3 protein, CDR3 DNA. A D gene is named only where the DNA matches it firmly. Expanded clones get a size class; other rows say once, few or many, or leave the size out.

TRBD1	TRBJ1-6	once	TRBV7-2	CASVRDRASPLHF	TGTGCCAGCGTGCGGGACAGGGCTTCACCCCTCCACTTT
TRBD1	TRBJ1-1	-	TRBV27	CASSLWDRETTEAFF	TGTGCCAGCAGTTTATGGGACAGGGAGACGACTGAAGCTTTCTTT
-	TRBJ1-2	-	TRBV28	CASSLTGDGYTF	TGTGCCAGCAGCCTGACTGGTGATGGCTACACCTTC
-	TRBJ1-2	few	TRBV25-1	CASSDGQTWWRGYTF	TGTGCCAGCAGTGACGGACAAACTTGGTGGCGGGGCTACACCTTC
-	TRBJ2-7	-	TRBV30	CAFNLGGYEQYF	TGTGCCTTCAACTTAGGGGGCTACGAGCAGTACTTC
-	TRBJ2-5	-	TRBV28	CASSFSYREGETQYF	TGTGCCAGCAGTTTCAGTTACAGGGAGGGTGAGACCCAGTACTTC
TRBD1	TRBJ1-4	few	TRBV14	CASSQDLEGGETGANEKLFF	TGTGCCAGCAGCCAAGACCTTGAAGGGGGCGAAACCGGGGCCAATGAAAAACTGTTTTTT
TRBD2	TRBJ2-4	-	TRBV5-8	CASSLSGRNSIQYF	TGTGCCAGCAGCCTTAGCGGGAGAAACAGCATTCAGTACTTC
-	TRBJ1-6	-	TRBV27	CASSETAGRGSPLHF	TGTGCCAGCAGTGAGACAGCGGGGCGGGGTTCACCCCTCCACTTT
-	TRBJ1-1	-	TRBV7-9	CASSYAGHPGAFF	TGTGCCAGCAGCTACGCGGGGCACCCTGGGGCTTTCTTT
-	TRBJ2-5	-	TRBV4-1	CASSQELSPEQETQYF	TGCGCCAGCAGCCAAGAGTTGTCTCCGGAGCAAGAGACCCAGTACTTC
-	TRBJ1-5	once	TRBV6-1	CASSEVEEVGQPQHF	TGTGCCAGCAGTGAAGTCGAGGAAGTAGGACAGCCCCAGCATTTT
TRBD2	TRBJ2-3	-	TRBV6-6	CASSRLAGEADTQYF	TGTGCCAGCAGCCGACTAGCAGGAGAAGCAGATACGCAGTATTTT
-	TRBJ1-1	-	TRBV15	CAIVNRRSTEAFF	TGTGCCATCGTTAACCGGAGGTCCACTGAAGCTTTCTTT
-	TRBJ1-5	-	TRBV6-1	CATKDPGGYQPQHF	TGTGCCACCAAAGACCCAGGAGGTTATCAGCCCCAGCATTTT
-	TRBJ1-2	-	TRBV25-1	CASSDGQTWWRGYTF	TGCGCCAGCAGTGACGGACAAACTTGGTGGCGGGGCTACACCTTC
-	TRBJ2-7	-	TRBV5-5	CASSLDPRQAYEQYF	TGTGCCAGCAGCTTGGATCCCAGGCAAGCCTACGAGCAGTACTTC
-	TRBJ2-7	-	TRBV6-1	CASSRLSDSSYEQYF	TGTGCCAGCAGTCGACTTTCAGACAGCTCCTACGAGCAGTACTTC
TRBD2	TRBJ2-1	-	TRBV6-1	CASSDPHGLAKHNEQFF	TGTGCCAGCAGTGACCCCCACGGACTAGCGAAGCACAATGAGCAGTTCTTC
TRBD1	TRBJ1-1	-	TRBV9	CASSARQGADTEAFF	TGTGCCAGCAGCGCAAGACAGGGGGCGGACACTGAAGCTTTCTTT
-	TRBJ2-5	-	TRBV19	CASSIRTDQETQYF	TGTGCCAGTAGTATTCGGACAGACCAAGAGACCCAGTACTTC